This T cell receptor beta chain appears in the sequencing data of a study of blood T cell repertoires in COVID-19. Overall study: The United States, Italy and Spain were the sources of the acute and convalescent COVID-19 samples.

CDR1 is LNHDA and CDR2 is SQIVND in the germline V gene (reference sequence). Trimming removed 1 base from V and 7 bases from J; junction bases left unmatched: 7. This CDR3 comprises 16 residues. Sequencing was performed with immunoSEQ multiplex PCR; in TCRdb, only in-frame clones are kept and a portion is missing. The profile shows about 100,000 clones, just under 80% of them singletons. The chain links TRBV19 to TRBJ1-6; 7 nucleotides line up with TRBD1. Sequenced: peripheral blood. The origin of this receptor is a woman in her 70s with acute or convalescent COVID-19. The CDR3 region is CASSIGDRVFNSPLHF. The CDR3 region has the DNA TGTGCCAGTAGTATAGGTGACAGGGTTTTCAATTCACCCCTCCACTTT.